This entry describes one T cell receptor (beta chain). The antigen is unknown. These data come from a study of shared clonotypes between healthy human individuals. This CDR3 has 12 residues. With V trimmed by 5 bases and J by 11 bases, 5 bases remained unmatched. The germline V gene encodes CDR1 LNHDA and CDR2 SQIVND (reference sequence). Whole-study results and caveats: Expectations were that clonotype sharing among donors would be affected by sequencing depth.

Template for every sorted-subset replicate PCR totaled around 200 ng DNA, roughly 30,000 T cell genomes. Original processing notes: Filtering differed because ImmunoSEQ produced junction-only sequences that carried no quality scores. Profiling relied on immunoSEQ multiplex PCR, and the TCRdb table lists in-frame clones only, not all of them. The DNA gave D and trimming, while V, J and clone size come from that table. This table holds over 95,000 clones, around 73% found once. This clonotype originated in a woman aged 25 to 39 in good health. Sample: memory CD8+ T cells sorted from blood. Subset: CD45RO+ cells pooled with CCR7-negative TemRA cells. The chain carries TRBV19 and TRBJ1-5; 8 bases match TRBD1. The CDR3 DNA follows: TGTGCCAGTAGTCCCGGACAGGGAGCCCAGCATTTT. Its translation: CASSPGQGAQHF.